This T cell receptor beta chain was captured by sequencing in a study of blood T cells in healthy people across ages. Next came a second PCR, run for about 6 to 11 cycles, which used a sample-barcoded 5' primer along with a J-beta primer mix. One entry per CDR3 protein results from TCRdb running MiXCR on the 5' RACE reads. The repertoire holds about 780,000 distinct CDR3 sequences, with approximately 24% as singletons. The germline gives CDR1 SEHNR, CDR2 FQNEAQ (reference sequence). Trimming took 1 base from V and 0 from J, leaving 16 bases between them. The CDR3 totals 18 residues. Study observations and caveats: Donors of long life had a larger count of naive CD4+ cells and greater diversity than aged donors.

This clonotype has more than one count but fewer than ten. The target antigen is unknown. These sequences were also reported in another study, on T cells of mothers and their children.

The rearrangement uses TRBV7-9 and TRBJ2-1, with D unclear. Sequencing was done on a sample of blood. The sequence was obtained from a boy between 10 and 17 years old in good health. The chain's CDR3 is CASSLVWGSRNSYNEQFF. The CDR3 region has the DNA TGTGCCAGCAGCTTAGTGTGGGGAAGTAGGAACTCCTACAATGAGCAGTTCTTC.